These T cell receptor beta chains were read from a single sample in a study of shared clonotypes between healthy human individuals. Repertoires were generated with immunoSEQ multiplex PCR, while TCRdb's copy carries only in-frame clones and drops some. The sample yields some 2,000,000 clones, 90% to 95% seen once. The sequenced material came from naive CD4+ T cells sorted from blood. The receptors come from a man aged 18-30 years in good health. Both conserved end residues are part of each CDR3. Each record gives: CDR3 protein, CDR3 DNA, J gene, V gene, D gene, clone size. A D gene is named only where the DNA matches it firmly. The size of a clone is reported for some rows only, either as once, few or many, or as a class for expanded clones.

CAITPKANTGELFF	TGTGCCATCACACCGAAGGCGAACACCGGGGAGCTGTTTTTT	TRBJ2-2	TRBV10-3	.	.
CASSLVGGVHEAFF	TGCGCCAGCAGCTTGGTAGGGGGTGTCCATGAAGCTTTCTTT	TRBJ1-1	TRBV5-1	.	.
CASRGQVQETQYF	TGTGCCAGCAGGGGACAGGTACAAGAGACCCAGTACTTC	TRBJ2-5	TRBV6-6	TRBD1	.
CASSVATGGQGYGYTF	TGTGCCAGCAGCGTGGCAACAGGGGGACAGGGGTATGGCTACACCTTC	TRBJ1-2	TRBV9	TRBD1	.
CASSRVASYNEQFF	TGTGCCAGCAGCAGGGTAGCGTCCTACAATGAGCAGTTCTTC	TRBJ2-1	TRBV5-6	.	.
CASSKGRDFPGQQETQYF	TGTGCCAGCAGCAAGGGCCGCGATTTCCCGGGACAGCAAGAGACCCAGTACTTC	TRBJ2-5	TRBV11-3	TRBD1	.
CASSLVSDIAEKLFF	TGTGCCAGCAGCTTAGTGTCCGACATTGCTGAAAAACTGTTTTTT	TRBJ1-4	TRBV7-9	.	.
CASSYLQGRNEQFF	TGTGCCAGCAGTTATTTGCAGGGGCGCAATGAGCAGTTCTTC	TRBJ2-1	TRBV28	.	.
CASSPQTAGNTIYF	TGCGCCAGCAGCCCCCAGACAGCTGGAAACACCATATATTTT	TRBJ1-3	TRBV5-1	.	.
CASSLALGNMNTEAFF	TGTGCCAGCAGCTTGGCTCTAGGGAACATGAACACTGAAGCTTTCTTT	TRBJ1-1	TRBV5-5	.	.
CASSLAEGTEAFF	TGCGCCAGCAGCTTGGCCGAGGGCACTGAAGCTTTCTTT	TRBJ1-1	TRBV5-1	.	.
CASSLVAGPLGELFF	TGCGCCAGCAGCTTGGTAGCTGGGCCCCTCGGGGAGCTGTTTTTT	TRBJ2-2	TRBV5-1	.	.
CASSESAGTYEQYF	TGTGCCAGCAGTGAGTCAGCGGGAACCTACGAGCAGTACTTC	TRBJ2-7	TRBV6-4	TRBD2	.
CASRPGRGSGNTIYF	TGTGCCAGCAGGCCCGGGAGGGGCTCTGGAAACACCATATATTTT	TRBJ1-3	TRBV11-2	.	few
CASSFPGLAGVNEQFF	TGTGCCAGCAGTTTTCCGGGACTAGCGGGGGTCAATGAGCAGTTCTTC	TRBJ2-1	TRBV2	TRBD2	few
CAISGVGAGTTEAFF	TGTGCCATCAGTGGGGTGGGCGCGGGGACCACTGAAGCTTTCTTT	TRBJ1-1	TRBV10-3	.	.
CASSSTSGSTGELFF	TGTGCCAGCAGTTCTACTAGCGGGAGTACCGGGGAGCTGTTTTTT	TRBJ2-2	TRBV2	TRBD2	.
CSVGQRLAVETQYF	TGCAGCGTCGGTCAGAGACTAGCGGTAGAGACCCAGTACTTC	TRBJ2-5	TRBV29-1	TRBD2	.
CASSVKDRRYNEQFF	TGTGCCAGCAGCGTAAAGGACAGGAGGTACAATGAGCAGTTCTTC	TRBJ2-1	TRBV9	TRBD1	.
CASSERTGDTQYF	TGTGCCAGCAGTGAAAGAACGGGGGATACGCAGTATTTT	TRBJ2-3	TRBV6-1	.	.
CASSLRQFYGYTF	TGTGCCAGCAGTTTACGACAGTTCTATGGCTACACCTTC	TRBJ1-2	TRBV28	.	.
CSVEPWTGGGSEAFF	TGCAGCGTTGAACCTTGGACAGGGGGCGGGTCTGAAGCTTTCTTT	TRBJ1-1	TRBV29-1	TRBD1	.
CASSGVAIGETQYF	TGTGCCAGCAGTGGGGTGGCCATCGGGGAGACCCAGTACTTC	TRBJ2-5	TRBV25-1	.	.
CAISPSTGELFF	TGTGCCATCAGCCCCTCAACCGGGGAGCTGTTTTTT	TRBJ2-2	TRBV10-3	.	.
CASSMRVNQPQHF	TGTGCCAGCAGCATGAGGGTAAATCAGCCCCAGCATTTT	TRBJ1-5	TRBV7-2	.	.
CASRVTGDGELFF	TGTGCCAGCAGAGTTACAGGGGACGGGGAGCTGTTTTTT	TRBJ2-2	TRBV6-6	TRBD1	.
CASSKVRRDNYGYTF	TGTGCCAGCAGCAAAGTTCGCAGGGATAACTATGGCTACACCTTC	TRBJ1-2	TRBV21-1	.	.
CASSELKEISGTVNNSPLHF	TGTGCCAGCAGTGAATTGAAAGAGATTTCCGGGACAGTGAATAATTCACCCCTCCACTTT	TRBJ1-6	TRBV6-1	TRBD1	.
CASSPGGTQETQYF	TGCGCCAGCAGCCCCGGGGGGACTCAAGAGACCCAGTACTTC	TRBJ2-5	TRBV5-1	TRBD2	.
CASSTGTWSTDTQYF	TGCGCCAGCAGCACCGGGACTTGGAGCACAGATACGCAGTATTTT	TRBJ2-3	TRBV5-1	.	.
CASSISVARINNEQFF	TGTGCCAGTAGTATTTCTGTGGCCCGGATTAACAATGAGCAGTTCTTC	TRBJ2-1	TRBV19	.	.
CASSLYMAGSQPQHF	TGTGCCAGCAGCTTATATATGGCAGGGAGTCAGCCCCAGCATTTT	TRBJ1-5	TRBV7-2	.	.
CASSRGGTGTYEQYF	TGCGCCAGCAGTAGGGGGGGAACAGGCACCTACGAGCAGTACTTC	TRBJ2-7	TRBV5-1	.	.
CASSLLPGQVNNEQFF	TGTGCCAGCAGCTTACTTCCGGGACAGGTTAACAATGAGCAGTTCTTC	TRBJ2-1	TRBV7-2	TRBD1	.
CASSLGPPGLDSSSTDTQYF	TGCGCCAGCAGCTTGGGACCACCGGGACTAGATTCTTCTAGCACAGATACGCAGTATTTT	TRBJ2-3	TRBV5-1	TRBD2	.
CASSLPGPYEQYF	TGTGCCAGCAGTTTACCAGGCCCCTACGAGCAGTACTTC	TRBJ2-7	TRBV28	.	.
CASSRYYEQYF	TGTGCCAGCAGCCGGTACTACGAGCAGTACTTC	TRBJ2-7	TRBV14	.	.
CASTPYAGRYEQYF	TGTGCCAGCACCCCCTATGCGGGAAGGTACGAGCAGTACTTC	TRBJ2-7	TRBV6-1	.	.
CASRRDRGHTGELFF	TGCGCCAGCAGAAGGGACAGGGGTCACACCGGGGAGCTGTTTTTT	TRBJ2-2	TRBV5-1	TRBD1	.
CASSLEGAGQPQHF	TGTGCCAGCAGCTTAGAGGGGGCAGGGCAGCCCCAGCATTTT	TRBJ1-5	TRBV7-9	TRBD1	.
CATSRGGTTYEQYF	TGTGCCACCAGCAGGGGCGGGACAACGTACGAGCAGTACTTC	TRBJ2-7	TRBV15	.	.
CASSDRPNTEAFF	TGCGCCAGCAGCGACAGACCGAACACTGAAGCTTTCTTT	TRBJ1-1	TRBV4-1	.	.
CATQVGKGRNTIYF	TGTGCCACCCAAGTCGGAAAGGGCCGAAACACCATATATTTT	TRBJ1-3	TRBV15	.	.
CASSPAREGHEQYF	TGTGCCAGCAGCCCAGCAAGGGAGGGGCACGAGCAGTACTTC	TRBJ2-7	TRBV4-2	TRBD2	once